This T cell receptor (beta chain) was captured by sequencing in a study of shared clonotypes between healthy human individuals. Clones were sequenced by immunoSEQ multiplex PCR, and TCRdb holds only the in-frame ones, with some missing. The table records 1.4 million to 1.5 million clones, roughly 96% of them present only once. The germline V gene has CDR1 MNHEY and CDR2 SMNVEV (reference sequence). The CDR3 spans 14 residues. V lost 7 bases to trimming and J lost 3 bases; unmatched junction nucleotides: 8. The receptor's source is a man aged 25-45 years in good health. The V and J genes are TRBV27 and TRBJ2-7, with 8 bases matching TRBD1. Sequencing was carried out using naive CD4+ T cells sorted from blood. Specified subset: CD45RA+ positively selected. The CDR3 region has the DNA TGTGCCAGCAATCCAGGGGGCACCAACTACGAGCAGTACTTC. This gives the protein CASNPGGTNYEQYF.